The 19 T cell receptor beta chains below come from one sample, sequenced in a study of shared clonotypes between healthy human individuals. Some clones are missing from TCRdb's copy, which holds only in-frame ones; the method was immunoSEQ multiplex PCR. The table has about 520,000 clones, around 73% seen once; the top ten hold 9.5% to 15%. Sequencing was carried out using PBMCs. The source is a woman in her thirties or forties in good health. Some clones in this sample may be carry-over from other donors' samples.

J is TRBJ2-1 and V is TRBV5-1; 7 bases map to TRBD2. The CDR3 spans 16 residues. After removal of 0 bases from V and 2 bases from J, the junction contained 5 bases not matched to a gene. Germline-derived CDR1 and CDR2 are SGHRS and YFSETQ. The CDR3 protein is CASSLALAETYNEQFF. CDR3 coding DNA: TGCGCCAGCAGCTTGGCGCTAGCGGAAACCTACAATGAGCAGTTCTTC.

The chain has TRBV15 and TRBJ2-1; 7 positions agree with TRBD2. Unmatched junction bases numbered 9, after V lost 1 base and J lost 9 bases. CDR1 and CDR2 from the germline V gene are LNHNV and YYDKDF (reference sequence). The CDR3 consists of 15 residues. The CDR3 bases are TGTGCCACCAGCAGAGCCGCGCTAGCGGTTGGTGAGCAGTTCTTC. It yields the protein CATSRAALAVGEQFF.

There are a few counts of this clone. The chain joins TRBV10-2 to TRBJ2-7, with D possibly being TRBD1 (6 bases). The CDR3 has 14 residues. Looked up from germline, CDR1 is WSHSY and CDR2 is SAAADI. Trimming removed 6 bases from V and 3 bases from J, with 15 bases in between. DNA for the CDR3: TGCGCCAGCAGGCCGACAGGAGATGGCTACGAGCAGTACTTC. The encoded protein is CASRPTGDGYEQYF.

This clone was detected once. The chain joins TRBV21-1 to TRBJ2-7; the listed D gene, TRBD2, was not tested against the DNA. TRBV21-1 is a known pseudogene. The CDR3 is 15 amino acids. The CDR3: CASSALLGGYYEQYF. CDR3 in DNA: TGTGCCAGCAGCGCACTCCTGGGCGGGTACTACGAGCAGTACTTC.

The CDR3 DNA reads as TGTGCCAGCAGCGCGACCGACGGGTATGCTGGTGAGACCCAGTACTTC. Encoded protein: CASSATDGYAGETQYF. The chain uses TRBV7-2 and TRBJ2-5, with D unresolved. Germline V gene data show CDR1 as SGHTA and CDR2 as FQGNSA. The ends were cut back, 5 bases at V and 5 bases at J, with 21 bases in the middle. This CDR3 has 16 residues.

The CDR3 region has the DNA TGTGCCAGCTCACCAATAGCGGGAGGATACGAGACCCAGTACTTC. It specifies CASSPIAGGYETQYF. The chain links TRBV18 to TRBJ2-5; 10 nucleotides match TRBD2. The junction had 5 bases not matched to a gene; V was cut back by 2 bases and J by 5 bases. The CDR3 is made up of 15 amino acids. Germline V gene sequence: CDR1 KGHSH, CDR2 LQKENI. The whole variable domain, remainder taken from reference TRBV18 and TRBJ2-5, is NAGVMQNPRHLVRRRGQEARLRCSPMKGHSHVYWYRQLPEEGLKFMVYLQKENIIDESGMPKERFSAEFPKEGPSILRIQQVVRGDSAAYFCASSPIAGGYETQYFGPGTRLLVL.

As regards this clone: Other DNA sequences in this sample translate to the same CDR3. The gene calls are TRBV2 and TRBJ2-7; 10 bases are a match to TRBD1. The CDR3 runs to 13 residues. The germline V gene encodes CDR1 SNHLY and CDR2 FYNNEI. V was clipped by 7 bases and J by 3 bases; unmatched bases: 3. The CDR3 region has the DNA TGTGCCAGCATCCGGGACAGGGGCTACGAGCAGTACTTC. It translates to CASIRDRGYEQYF.

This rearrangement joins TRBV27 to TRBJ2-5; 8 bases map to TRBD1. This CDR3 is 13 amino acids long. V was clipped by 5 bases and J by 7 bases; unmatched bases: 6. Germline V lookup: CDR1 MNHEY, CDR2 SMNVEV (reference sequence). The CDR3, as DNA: TGTGCCAGCAGTCGCAGGGGGCCGGGGACCCAGTACTTC. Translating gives CASSRRGPGTQYF.

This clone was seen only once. The CDR3 DNA reads TGTGCCAGCAGCCCCCTACTAGCGCCCTACAATGAGCAGTTCTTC. It is translated as CASSPLLAPYNEQFF. The V call is TRBV7-2, the J call TRBJ2-1; 7 bases map to TRBD2. Losses at the gene ends were 5 bases for V and 2 bases for J; bases not matched to a gene: 6. Germline V gene lookup returns CDR1 SGHTA and CDR2 FQGNSA. This CDR3 spans 15 amino acids.

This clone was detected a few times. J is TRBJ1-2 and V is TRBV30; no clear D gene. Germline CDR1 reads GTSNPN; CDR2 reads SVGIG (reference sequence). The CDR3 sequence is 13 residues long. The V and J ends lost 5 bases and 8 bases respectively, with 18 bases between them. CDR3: CAWASRAAWGYTF. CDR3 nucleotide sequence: TGTGCCTGGGCGTCTAGGGCGGCTTGGGGCTACACCTTC. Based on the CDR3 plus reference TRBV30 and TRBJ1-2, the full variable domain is SQTIHQWPATLVQPVGSPLSLECTVEGTSNPNLYWYRQAAGRGLQLLFYSVGIGQISSEVPQNLSASRPQDRQFILSSKKLLLSDSGFYLCAWASRAAWGYTFGSGTRLTVV.

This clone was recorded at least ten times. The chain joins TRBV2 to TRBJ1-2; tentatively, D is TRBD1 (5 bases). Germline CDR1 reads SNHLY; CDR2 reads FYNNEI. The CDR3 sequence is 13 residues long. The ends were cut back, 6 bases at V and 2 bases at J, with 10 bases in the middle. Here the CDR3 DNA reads TGTGCCAGCAGGGTACAGGTAAACTATGGCTACACCTTC. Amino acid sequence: CASRVQVNYGYTF.

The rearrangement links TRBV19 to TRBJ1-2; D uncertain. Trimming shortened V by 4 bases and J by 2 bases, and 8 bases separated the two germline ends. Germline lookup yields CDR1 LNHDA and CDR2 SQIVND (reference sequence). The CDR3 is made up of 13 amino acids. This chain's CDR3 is CASSTRLNYGYTF. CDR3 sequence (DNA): TGTGCCAGTAGTACTCGATTAAACTATGGCTACACCTTC.

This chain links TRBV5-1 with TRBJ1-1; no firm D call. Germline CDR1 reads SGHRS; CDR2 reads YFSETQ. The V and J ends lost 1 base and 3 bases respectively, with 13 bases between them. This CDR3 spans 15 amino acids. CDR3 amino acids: CASSLLGSGDTEAFF. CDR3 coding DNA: TGCGCCAGCAGCTTGCTAGGGAGCGGGGACACTGAAGCTTTCTTT.

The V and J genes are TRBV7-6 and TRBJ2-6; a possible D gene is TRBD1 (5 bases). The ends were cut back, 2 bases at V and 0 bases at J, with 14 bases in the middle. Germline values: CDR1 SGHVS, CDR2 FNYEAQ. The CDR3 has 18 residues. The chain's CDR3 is CASSLNRLESSGANVLTF. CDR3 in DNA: TGTGCCAGCAGCTTAAACAGGCTGGAGAGCTCTGGGGCCAACGTCCTGACTTTC.

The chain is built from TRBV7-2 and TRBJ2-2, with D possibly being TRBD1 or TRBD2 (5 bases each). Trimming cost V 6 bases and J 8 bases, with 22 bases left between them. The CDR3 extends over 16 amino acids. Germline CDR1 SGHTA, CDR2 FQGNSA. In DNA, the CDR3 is TGTGCCAGCAGTGACCTGGGGCTAGCTGGGTTGGGGGAGCTGTTTTTT. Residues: CASSDLGLAGLGELFF. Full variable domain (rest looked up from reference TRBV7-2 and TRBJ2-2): GAGVSQSPSNKVTEKGKDVELRCDPISGHTALYWYRQSLGQGLEFLIYFQGNSAPDKSGLPSDRFSAERTGGSVSTLTIQRTQQEDSAVYLCASSDLGLAGLGELFFGEGSRLTVL.

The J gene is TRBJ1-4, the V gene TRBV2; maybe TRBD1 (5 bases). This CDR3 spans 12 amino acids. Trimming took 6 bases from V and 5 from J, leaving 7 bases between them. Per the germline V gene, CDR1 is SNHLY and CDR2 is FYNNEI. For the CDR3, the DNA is TGTGCCAGCAGGACAGACAATGAAAAACTGTTTTTT. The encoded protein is CASRTDNEKLFF.

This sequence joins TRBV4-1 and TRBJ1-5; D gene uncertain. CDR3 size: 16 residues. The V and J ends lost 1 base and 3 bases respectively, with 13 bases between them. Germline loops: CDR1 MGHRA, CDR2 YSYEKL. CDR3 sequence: CASSQGWNGVNQPQHF. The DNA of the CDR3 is TGCGCCAGCAGCCAAGGTTGGAACGGAGTCAATCAGCCCCAGCATTTT.

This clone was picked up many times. CDR3 sequence (DNA): TGTGCCAGCGGAAAGGGGACAGGGGGGTCCTACGAGCAGTACTTC. It codes for CASGKGTGGSYEQYF. The chain employs TRBV6-1 and TRBJ2-7, with 11 bases identical to TRBD1. The CDR3 has 15 amino acids. The germline V gene encodes CDR1 MNHNS and CDR2 SASEGT. V trimming: 8 bases; J trimming: 1 base; junction bases outside the gene matches: 7.

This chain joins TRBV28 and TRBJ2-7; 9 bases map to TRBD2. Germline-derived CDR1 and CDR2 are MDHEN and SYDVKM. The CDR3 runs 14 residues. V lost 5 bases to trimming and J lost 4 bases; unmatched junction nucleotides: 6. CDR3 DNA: TGTGCCAGCAGTCCAAGACTAGCGGTGTACGAGCAGTACTTC. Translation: CASSPRLAVYEQYF.